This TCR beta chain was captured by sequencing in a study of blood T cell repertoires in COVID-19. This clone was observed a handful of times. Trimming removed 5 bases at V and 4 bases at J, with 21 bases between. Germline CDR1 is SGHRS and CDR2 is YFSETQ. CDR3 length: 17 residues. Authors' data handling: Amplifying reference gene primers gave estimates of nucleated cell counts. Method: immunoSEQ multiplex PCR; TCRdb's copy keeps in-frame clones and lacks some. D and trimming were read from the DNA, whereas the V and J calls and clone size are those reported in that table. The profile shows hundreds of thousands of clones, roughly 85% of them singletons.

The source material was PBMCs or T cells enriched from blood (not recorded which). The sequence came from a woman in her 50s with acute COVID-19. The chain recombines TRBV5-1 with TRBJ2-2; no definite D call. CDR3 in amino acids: CASRPPLATRVTGELFF. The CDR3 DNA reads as TGCGCCAGCAGACCCCCCCTGGCGACACGAGTCACCGGGGAGCTGTTTTTT.